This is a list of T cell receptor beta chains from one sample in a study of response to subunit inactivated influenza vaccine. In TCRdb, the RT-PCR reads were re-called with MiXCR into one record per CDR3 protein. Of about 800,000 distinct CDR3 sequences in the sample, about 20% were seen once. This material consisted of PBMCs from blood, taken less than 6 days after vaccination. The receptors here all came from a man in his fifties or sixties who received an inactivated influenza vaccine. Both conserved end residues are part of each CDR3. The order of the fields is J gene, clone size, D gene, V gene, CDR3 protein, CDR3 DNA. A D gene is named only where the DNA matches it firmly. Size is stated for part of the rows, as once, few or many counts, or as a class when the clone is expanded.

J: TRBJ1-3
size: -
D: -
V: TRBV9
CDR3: CASSVGQSGNTIYF
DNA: TGTGCCAGCAGCGTAGGACAGAGTGGAAACACCATATATTTT

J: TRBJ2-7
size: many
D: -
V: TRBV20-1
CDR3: CSAPVGQTYEQYF
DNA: TGCAGTGCTCCCGTGGGGCAGACCTACGAGCAGTACTTC

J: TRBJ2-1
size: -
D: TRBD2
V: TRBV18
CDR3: CASSPSGRDNEQFF
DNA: TGTGCCAGCTCACCAAGCGGGAGGGACAATGAGCAGTTCTTC

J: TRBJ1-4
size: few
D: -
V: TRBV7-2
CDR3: CASRGAGSYEKLFF
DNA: TGTGCCAGCAGGGGTGCCGGTTCCTATGAAAAACTGTTTTTT

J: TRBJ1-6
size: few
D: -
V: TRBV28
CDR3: CASSSLSVYNSPLHF
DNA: TGTGCCAGCAGCTCCCTGTCGGTGTATAATTCACCCCTCCACTTT

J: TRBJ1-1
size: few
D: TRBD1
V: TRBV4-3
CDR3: CASSQATGLPEAFF
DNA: TGCGCCAGCAGCCAAGCGACAGGGCTTCCTGAAGCTTTCTTT

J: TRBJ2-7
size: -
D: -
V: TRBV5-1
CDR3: CASSLSESNYEQYF
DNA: TGCGCCAGCAGCTTGTCGGAGAGCAACTACGAGCAGTACTTC

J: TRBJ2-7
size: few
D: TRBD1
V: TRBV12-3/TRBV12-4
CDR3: CASSRDRPSYEQYF
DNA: TGTGCCAGCTCCAGGGACAGGCCCTCCTACGAGCAGTACTTC

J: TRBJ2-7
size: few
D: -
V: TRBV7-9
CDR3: CASSPWDIYEQYF
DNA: TGTGCCAGCAGCCCCTGGGACATCTACGAGCAGTACTTC

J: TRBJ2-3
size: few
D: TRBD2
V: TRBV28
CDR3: CASSPAGVGDTQYF
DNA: TGTGCCAGCAGTCCTGCGGGAGTCGGAGATACGCAGTATTTT

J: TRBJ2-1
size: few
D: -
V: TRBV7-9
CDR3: CASSLSAIADDYNEQFF
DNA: TGTGCCAGCAGCTTATCTGCCATAGCCGATGACTACAATGAGCAGTTCTTC

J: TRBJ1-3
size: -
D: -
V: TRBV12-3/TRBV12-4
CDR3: CASSLEMGISGNTIYF
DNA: TGTGCCAGCAGTTTAGAGATGGGAATCTCTGGAAACACCATATATTTT

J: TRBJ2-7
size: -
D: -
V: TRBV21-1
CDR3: CASSKGARDRDYEQYF
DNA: TGTGCCAGCAGCAAAGGGGCGCGGGACAGGGATTACGAGCAGTACTTC

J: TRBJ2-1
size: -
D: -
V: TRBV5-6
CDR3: CASSLVSSPIEQFF
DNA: TGTGCCAGCAGCTTGGTTTCTAGCCCAATTGAGCAGTTCTTC

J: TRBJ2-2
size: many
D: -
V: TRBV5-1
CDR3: CASSLDREGTGELFF
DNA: TGCGCCAGCAGCCTCGACAGGGAGGGGACCGGGGAGCTGTTTTTT

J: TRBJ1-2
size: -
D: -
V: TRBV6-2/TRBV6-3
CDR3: CASSYSGTDGYTF
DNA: TGTGCCAGCAGTTACTCCGGAACGGATGGCTACACCTTC

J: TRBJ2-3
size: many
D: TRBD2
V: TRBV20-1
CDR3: CSARSGGVSGTDTQYF
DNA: TGCAGTGCTAGGTCGGGGGGGGTCAGCGGTACGGATACGCAGTATTTT

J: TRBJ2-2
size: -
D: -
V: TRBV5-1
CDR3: CASSQLDPGELFF
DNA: TGCGCCAGCAGCCAGCTGGACCCCGGGGAGCTGTTTTTT

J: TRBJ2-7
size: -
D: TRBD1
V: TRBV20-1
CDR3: CSARRQGAYEQYF
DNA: TGCAGTGCTCGTCGACAGGGGGCCTACGAGCAGTACTTC

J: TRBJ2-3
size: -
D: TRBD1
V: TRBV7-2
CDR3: CASSLTGEDTQYF
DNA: TGTGCCAGCAGCTTGACAGGGGAAGATACGCAGTATTTT

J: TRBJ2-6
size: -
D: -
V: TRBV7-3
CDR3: CASSLSWTEPGANVLTF
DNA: TGTGCCAGCAGCTTATCCTGGACAGAACCCGGGGCCAACGTCCTGACTTTC

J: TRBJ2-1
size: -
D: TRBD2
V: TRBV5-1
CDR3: CASSLILAGSNEQFF
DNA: TGCGCCAGCAGCTTGATTCTAGCGGGGTCGAATGAGCAGTTCTTC

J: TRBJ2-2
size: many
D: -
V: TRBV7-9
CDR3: CASSPGTGGELFF
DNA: TGTGCCAGCAGTCCCGGGACTGGCGGGGAGCTGTTTTTT

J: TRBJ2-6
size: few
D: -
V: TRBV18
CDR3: CASSPARTSGANVLTF
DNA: TGTGCCAGCTCACCAGCTAGGACGTCTGGGGCCAACGTCCTGACTTTC

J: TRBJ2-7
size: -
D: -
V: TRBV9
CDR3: CPSSVRAGEQYF
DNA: TGTCCCAGCAGCGTAAGGGCAGGCGAGCAGTACTTC

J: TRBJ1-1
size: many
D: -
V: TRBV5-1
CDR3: CASSSQGNTEAFF
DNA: TGTGCCAGCAGTTCACAGGGGAACACTGAAGCTTTCTTT

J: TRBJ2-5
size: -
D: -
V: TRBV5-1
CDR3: CASSLAEQETQYF
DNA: TGCGCCAGCAGCTTGGCAGAGCAAGAGACCCAGTACTTC

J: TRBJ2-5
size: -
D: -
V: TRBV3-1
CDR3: CASSLAKTQYF
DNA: TGTGCCAGCAGCCTTGCGAAGACCCAGTACTTC

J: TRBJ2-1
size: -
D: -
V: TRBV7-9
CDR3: CASSSTGGYNEQFF
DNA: TGTGCCAGCAGCTCCACGGGTGGGTACAATGAGCAGTTCTTC

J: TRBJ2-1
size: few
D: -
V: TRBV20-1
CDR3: CSGSGPSSYNEQFF
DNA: TGCAGTGGGAGCGGGCCGTCCTCCTACAATGAGCAGTTCTTC

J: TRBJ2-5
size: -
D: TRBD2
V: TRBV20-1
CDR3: CSSPIFGGGETQYF
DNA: TGCAGTTCCCCGATATTTGGGGGGGGTGAGACCCAGTACTTC

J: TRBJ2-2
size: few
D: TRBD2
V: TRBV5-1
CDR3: CASTSGRVRTGELFF
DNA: TGCGCCAGCACTAGCGGGAGGGTCCGCACCGGGGAGCTGTTTTTT